This entry describes one TCR beta chain. Per germline, CDR1 SGHRS and CDR2 YFSETQ. V dropped 3 bases and J dropped 0 bases, with 3 bases sitting between them. This CDR3 comprises 12 residues. As originally analysed: How many nucleated cells were present was estimated from reference gene primer amplification. The data were produced by immunoSEQ multiplex PCR, yet TCRdb's version contains in-frame clones alone and is incomplete. Clone size and the V and J calls come from that table; the DNA yielded D and trimming. The sample contains 200,000 to 250,000 clones, approximately 85% of which appear only once. The entry originates in a study of blood T cell repertoires in COVID-19. Enrolment of Seattle patients took place during active infection, and they were followed longitudinally.

The material sequenced was peripheral blood. The chain couples TRBV5-1 to TRBJ1-2; the D is unclear. The TCR was taken from a man over 45 with COVID-19, enrolled during active disease. CDR3 in amino acids: CASSSSNYGYTF. DNA for the CDR3: TGCGCCAGCAGCTCCTCTAACTATGGCTACACCTTC. The full variable domain, in which reference TRBV5-1 and TRBJ1-2 provide the parts outside the CDR3, is KAGVTQTPRYLIKTRGQQVTLSCSPISGHRSVSWYQQTPGQGLQFLFEYFSETQRNKGNFPGRFSGRQFSNSRSEMNVSTLELGDSALYLCASSSSNYGYTFGSGTRLTVV.